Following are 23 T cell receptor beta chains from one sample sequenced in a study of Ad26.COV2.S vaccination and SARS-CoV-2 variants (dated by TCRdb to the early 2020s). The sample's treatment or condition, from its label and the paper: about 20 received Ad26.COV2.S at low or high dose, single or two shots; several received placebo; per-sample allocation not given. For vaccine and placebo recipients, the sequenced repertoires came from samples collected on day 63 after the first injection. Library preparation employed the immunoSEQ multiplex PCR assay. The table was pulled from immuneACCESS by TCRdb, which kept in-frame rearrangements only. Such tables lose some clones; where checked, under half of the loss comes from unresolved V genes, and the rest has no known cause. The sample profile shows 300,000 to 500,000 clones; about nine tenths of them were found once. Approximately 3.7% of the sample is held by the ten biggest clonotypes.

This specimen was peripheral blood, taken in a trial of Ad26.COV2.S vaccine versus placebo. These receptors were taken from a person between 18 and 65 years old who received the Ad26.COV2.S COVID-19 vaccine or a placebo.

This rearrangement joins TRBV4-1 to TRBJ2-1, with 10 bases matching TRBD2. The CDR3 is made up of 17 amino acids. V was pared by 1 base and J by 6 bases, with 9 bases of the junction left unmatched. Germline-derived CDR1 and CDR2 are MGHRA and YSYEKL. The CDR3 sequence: CASSQAWLSGGFNEQFF. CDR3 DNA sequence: TGCGCCAGCAGCCAAGCATGGCTTAGCGGGGGGTTCAATGAGCAGTTCTTC.

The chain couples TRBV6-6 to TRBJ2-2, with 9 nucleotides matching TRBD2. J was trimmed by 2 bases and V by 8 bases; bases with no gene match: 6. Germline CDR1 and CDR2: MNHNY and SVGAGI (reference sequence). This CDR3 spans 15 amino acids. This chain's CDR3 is CASSAGGRNTGELFF. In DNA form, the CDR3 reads TGTGCCAGCTCAGCGGGGGGCCGTAACACCGGGGAGCTGTTTTTT.

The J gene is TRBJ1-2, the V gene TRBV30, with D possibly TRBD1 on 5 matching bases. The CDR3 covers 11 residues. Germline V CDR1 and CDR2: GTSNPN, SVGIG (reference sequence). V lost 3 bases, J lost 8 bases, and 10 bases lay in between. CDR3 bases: TGTGCCTGGAGCCGGGACCAAGGCTACACCTTC. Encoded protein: CAWSRDQGYTF.

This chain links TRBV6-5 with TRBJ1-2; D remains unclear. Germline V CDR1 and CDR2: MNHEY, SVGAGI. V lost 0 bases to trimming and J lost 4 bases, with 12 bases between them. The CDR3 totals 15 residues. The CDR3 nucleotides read TGTGCCAGCAGTTACTCTAGGCAGCCCACCTATGGCTACACCTTC. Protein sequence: CASSYSRQPTYGYTF.

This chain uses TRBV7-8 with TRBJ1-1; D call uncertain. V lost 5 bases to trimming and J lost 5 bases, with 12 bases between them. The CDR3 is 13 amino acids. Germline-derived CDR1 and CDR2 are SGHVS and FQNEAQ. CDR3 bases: TGTGCCAGCAGCCTGGAGAGGAGGACTGAAGCTTTCTTT. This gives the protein CASSLERRTEAFF. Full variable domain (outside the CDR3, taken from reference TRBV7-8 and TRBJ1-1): GAGVSQSPRYKVAKRGQDVALRCDPISGHVSLFWYQQALGQGPEFLTYFQNEAQLDKSGLPSDRFFAERPEGSVSTLKIQRTQQEDSAVYLCASSLERRTEAFFGQGTRLTVV.

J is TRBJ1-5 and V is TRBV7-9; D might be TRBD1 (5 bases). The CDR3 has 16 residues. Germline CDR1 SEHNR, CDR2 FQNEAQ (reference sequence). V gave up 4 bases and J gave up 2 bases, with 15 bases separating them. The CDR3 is CASSYQQGTGNQPQHF. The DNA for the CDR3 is TGTGCCAGCAGCTACCAGCAGGGTACAGGCAATCAGCCCCAGCATTTT. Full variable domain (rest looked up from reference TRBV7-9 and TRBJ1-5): DTGVSQNPRHKITKRGQNVTFRCDPISEHNRLYWYRQTLGQGPEFLTYFQNEAQLEKSRLLSDRFSAERPKGSFSTLEIQRTEQGDSAMYLCASSYQQGTGNQPQHFGDGTRLSIL.

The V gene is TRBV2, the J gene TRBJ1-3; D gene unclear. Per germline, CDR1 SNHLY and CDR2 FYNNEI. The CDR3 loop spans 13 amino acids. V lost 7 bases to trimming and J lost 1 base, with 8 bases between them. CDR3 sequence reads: CASKRDSGNTIYF. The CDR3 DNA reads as TGTGCCAGCAAGCGGGATTCTGGAAACACCATATATTTT.

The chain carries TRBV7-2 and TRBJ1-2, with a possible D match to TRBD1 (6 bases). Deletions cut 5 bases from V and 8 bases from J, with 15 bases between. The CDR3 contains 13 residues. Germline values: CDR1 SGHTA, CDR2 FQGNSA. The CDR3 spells CASSPDRRQGYTF. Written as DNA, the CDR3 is TGTGCCAGCAGCCCCGACAGGAGGCAAGGCTACACCTTC.

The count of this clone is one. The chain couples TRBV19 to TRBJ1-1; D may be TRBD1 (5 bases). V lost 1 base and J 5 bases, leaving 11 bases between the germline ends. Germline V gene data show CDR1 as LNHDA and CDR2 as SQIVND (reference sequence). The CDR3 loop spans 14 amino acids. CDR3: CASSIGGSRTEAFF. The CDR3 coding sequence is TGTGCCAGTAGTATAGGGGGGAGTAGGACTGAAGCTTTCTTT.

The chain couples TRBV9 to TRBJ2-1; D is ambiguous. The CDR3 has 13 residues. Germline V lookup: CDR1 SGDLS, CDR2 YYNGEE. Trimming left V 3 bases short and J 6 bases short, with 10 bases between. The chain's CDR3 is CASSDPVGNEQFF. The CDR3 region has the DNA TGTGCCAGCAGCGACCCGGTTGGCAATGAGCAGTTCTTC.

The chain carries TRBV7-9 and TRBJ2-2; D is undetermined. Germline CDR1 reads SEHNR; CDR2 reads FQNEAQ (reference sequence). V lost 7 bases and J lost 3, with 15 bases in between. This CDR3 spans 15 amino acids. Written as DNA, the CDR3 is TGTGCCAGCATCTATTCCCCCACATACACCGGGGAGCTGTTTTTT. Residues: CASIYSPTYTGELFF.

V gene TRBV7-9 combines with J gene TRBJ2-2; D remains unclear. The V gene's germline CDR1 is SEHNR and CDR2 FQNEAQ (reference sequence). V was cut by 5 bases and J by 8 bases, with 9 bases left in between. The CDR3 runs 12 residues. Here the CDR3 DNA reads TGTGCCAGCAGCGAGTCCGTTGGGGAGCTGTTTTTT. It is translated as CASSESVGELFF.

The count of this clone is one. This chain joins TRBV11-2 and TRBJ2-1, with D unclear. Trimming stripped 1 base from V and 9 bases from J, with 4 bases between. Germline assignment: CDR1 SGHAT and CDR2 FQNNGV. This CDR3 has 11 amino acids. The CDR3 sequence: CASSLVLEQFF. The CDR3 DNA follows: TGTGCCAGCAGCTTAGTACTTGAGCAGTTCTTC.

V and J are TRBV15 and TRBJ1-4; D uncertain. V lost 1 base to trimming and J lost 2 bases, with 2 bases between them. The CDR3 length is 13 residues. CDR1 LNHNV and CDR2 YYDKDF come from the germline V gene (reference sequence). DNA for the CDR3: TGTGCCACCAGCAGAGCCACTAATGAAAAACTGTTTTTT. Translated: CATSRATNEKLFF.

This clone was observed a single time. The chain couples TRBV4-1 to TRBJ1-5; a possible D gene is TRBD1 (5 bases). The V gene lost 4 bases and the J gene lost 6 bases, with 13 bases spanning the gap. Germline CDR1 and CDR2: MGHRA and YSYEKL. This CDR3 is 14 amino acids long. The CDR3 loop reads CASSRRVVAQPQHF. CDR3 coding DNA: TGCGCCAGCAGCCGCAGGGTGGTCGCTCAGCCCCAGCATTTT.

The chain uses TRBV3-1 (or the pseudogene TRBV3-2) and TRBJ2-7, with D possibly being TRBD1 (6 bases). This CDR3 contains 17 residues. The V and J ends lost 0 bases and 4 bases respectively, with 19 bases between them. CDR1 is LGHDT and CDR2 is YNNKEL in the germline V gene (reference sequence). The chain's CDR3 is CASSQDSFTGFGYEQYF. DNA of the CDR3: TGTGCCAGCAGCCAAGACAGCTTCACAGGGTTTGGGTACGAGCAGTACTTC.

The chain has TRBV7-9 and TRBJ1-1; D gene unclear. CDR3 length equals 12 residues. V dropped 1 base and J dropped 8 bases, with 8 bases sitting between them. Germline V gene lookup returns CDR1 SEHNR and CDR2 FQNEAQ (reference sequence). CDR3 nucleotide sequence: TGTGCCAGCAGCTTAGGTACGCGGGAAGCTTTCTTT. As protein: CASSLGTREAFF. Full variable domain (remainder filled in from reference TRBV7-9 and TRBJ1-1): DTGVSQNPRHKITKRGQNVTFRCDPISEHNRLYWYRQTLGQGPEFLTYFQNEAQLEKSRLLSDRFSAERPKGSFSTLEIQRTEQGDSAMYLCASSLGTREAFFGQGTRLTVV.

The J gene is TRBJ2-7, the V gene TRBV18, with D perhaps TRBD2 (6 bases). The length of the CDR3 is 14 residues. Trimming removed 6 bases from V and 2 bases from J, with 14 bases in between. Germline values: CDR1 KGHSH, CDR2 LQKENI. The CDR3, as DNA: TGTGCCAGCTCCCCGGGCGGGGTTCCCTACGAGCAGTACTTC. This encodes CASSPGGVPYEQYF.

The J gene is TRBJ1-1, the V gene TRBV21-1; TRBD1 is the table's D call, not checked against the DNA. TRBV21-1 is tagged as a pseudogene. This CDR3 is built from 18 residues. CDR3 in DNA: TGTGCCAGCAGCAAAGGGGACAGGGGCGAAAGAAGGAACACTGAAGCTTTCTTT. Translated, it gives CASSKGDRGERRNTEAFF.

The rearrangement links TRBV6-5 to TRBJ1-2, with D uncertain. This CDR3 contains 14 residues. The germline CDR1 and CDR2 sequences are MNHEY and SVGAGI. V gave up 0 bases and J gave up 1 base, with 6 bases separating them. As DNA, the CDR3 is TGTGCCAGCAGTTACTCGAACAGTAACTATGGCTACACCTTC. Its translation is CASSYSNSNYGYTF.

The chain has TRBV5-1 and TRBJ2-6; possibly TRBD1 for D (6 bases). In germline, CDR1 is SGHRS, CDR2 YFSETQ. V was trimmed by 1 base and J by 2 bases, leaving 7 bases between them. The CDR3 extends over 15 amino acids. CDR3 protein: CASSLNRAGANVLTF. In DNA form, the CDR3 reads TGCGCCAGCAGCTTGAACAGGGCTGGGGCCAACGTCCTGACTTTC. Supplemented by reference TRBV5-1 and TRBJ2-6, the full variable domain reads KAGVTQTPRYLIKTRGQQVTLSCSPISGHRSVSWYQQTPGQGLQFLFEYFSETQRNKGNFPGRFSGRQFSNSRSEMNVSTLELGDSALYLCASSLNRAGANVLTFGAGSRLTVL.

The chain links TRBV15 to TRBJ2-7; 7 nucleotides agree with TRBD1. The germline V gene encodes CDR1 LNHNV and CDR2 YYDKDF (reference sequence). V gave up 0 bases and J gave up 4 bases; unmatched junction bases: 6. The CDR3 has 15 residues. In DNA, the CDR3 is TGTGCCACCAGCAGAGATTCCCCAGGGGGATACGAGCAGTACTTC. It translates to CATSRDSPGGYEQYF.

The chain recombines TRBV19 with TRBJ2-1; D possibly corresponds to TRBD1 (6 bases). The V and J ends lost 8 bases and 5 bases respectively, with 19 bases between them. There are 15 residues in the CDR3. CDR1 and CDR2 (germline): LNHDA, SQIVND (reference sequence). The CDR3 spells CASGVYGQPNNEQFF. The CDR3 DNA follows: TGTGCCAGTGGGGTCTATGGACAGCCGAACAATGAGCAGTTCTTC.